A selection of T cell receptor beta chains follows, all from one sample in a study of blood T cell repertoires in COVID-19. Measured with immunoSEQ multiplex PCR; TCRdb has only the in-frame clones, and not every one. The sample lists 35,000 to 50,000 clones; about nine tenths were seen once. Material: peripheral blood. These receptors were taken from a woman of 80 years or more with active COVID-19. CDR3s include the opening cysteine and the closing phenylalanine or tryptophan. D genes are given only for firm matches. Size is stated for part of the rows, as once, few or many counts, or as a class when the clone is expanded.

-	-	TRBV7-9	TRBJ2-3	TGTGCCAGCAGCCTCGACTGGGGCACGCAGTATTTT	CASSLDWGTQYF
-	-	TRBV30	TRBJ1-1	TGTGCCTGGTCCCGAGGAGGGTCGATGAACACTGAAGCTTTCTTT	CAWSRGGSMNTEAFF
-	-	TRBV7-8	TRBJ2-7	TGTGCCAGCAGCCACGGGACACCTTTCTACGAGCAGTACTTC	CASSHGTPFYEQYF
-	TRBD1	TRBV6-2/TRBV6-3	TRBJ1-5	TGTGCCAGCAGTCACTTCGGACAGGGCGTTAATCAGCCCCAGCATTTT	CASSHFGQGVNQPQHF
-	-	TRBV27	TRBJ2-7	TGTGCCAGCAGTTTATTAGGCCAGGGAGGCTACGAGCAGTACTTC	CASSLLGQGGYEQYF
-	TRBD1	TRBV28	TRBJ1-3	TGTGCCAGCAGTCCCGGACAGGGTCCCTCCTCTGGAAACACCATATATTTT	CASSPGQGPSSGNTIYF
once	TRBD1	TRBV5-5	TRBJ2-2	TGTGCCAGCAGCTTGAGGACAGGGAACACCGGGGAGCTGTTTTTT	CASSLRTGNTGELFF
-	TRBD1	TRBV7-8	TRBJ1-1	TGTGCCAGTGCACAGGGGATGAACACTGAAGCTTTCTTT	CASAQGMNTEAFF
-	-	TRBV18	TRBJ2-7	TGTGCCAGCTCACCACGCGACAGTTCCTACGAGCAGTACTTC	CASSPRDSSYEQYF
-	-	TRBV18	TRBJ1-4	TGTGCCAGCTCCCGTGGACAGTTAGATGAAAAACTGTTTTTT	CASSRGQLDEKLFF
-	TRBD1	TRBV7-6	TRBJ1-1	TGTGCCAGCAGCTTAGTATCCAGGGACAGGTACACTGAAGCTTTCTTT	CASSLVSRDRYTEAFF
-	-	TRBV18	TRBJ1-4	TGTGCCAGCTCACGCAAATCCGGGAGCAATGAAAAACTGTTTTTT	CASSRKSGSNEKLFF
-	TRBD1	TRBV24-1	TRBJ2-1	TGTGCCACCAGTGATCCCGGGACAGGGGGCAATGAGCAGTTCTTC	CATSDPGTGGNEQFF
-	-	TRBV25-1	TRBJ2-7	TGTGCCAGCAGCAACCAGGGCGCCTACGAGCAGTACTTC	CASSNQGAYEQYF
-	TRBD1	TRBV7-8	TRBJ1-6	TGTGCCAGCAGCTTGCGGACCGGACAGGGGAATTCACCCCTCCACTTT	CASSLRTGQGNSPLHF
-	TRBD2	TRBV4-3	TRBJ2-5	TGCGCCAGCAGCCAGGGGATAGCGGGGGGACAAGAGACCCAGTACTTC	CASSQGIAGGQETQYF
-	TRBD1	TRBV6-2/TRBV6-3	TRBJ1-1	TGTGCCAGCAGTTCCCAAAGGACAGGCCTGGTCCCGAATGAAGCTTTCTTT	CASSSQRTGLVPNEAFF
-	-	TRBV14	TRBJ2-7	TGTGCCAGCAGCCACAGACAGTCCTACGAGCAGTACTTC	CASSHRQSYEQYF
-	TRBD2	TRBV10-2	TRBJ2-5	TGCGCCAGCAGTGATACGGGACTATCCCAAGAGACCCAGTACTTC	CASSDTGLSQETQYF
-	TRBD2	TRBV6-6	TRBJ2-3	TGTGCCAGCAGTCCTCGCGACCAGCAGCGGGGACCCTCAGATACGCAGTATTTT	CASSPRDQQRGPSDTQYF
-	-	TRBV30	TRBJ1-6	TGTGCCTGGAGTGTGGGGCAGGGATGGTCACCCCTCCACTTT	CAWSVGQGWSPLHF
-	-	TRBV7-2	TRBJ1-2	TGTGCCAGCAGCTTAGGAGCGGTACCTAACTATGGCTACACCTTC	CASSLGAVPNYGYTF
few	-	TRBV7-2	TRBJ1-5	TGTGCCAGCAGCGAACAGCCCTTGGGCAATCAGCCCCAGCATTTT	CASSEQPLGNQPQHF
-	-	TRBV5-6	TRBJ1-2	TGTGCCAGCAGCAGTTTAGGGGCTGGAGGGTCTAACTATGGCTACACCTTC	CASSSLGAGGSNYGYTF
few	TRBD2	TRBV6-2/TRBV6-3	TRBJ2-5	TGTGCCAGCAGCCCCGGACTAGCACTTAGCAGTGAGACCCAGTACTTC	CASSPGLALSSETQYF
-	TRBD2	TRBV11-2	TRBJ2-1	TGTGCCAGCAGCGGTACAGCGGGGGGGCCCCAAACACAGTTCTTC	CASSGTAGGPQTQFF
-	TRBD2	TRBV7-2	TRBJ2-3	TGTGCCAGCAGCCCTTCGGCCCTGGCTATCGGGGGGGGCACAGATACGCAGTATTTT	CASSPSALAIGGGTDTQYF
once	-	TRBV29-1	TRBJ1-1	TGCAGCGTGGAGCGGGTCACTGAAGCTTTCTTT	CSVERVTEAFF
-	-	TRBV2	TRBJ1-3	TGTGCCAGCAGTGATTCCTACTCTGGAAACACCATATATTTT	CASSDSYSGNTIYF
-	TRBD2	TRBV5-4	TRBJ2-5	TGTGCCAGCAGCTCCGGTAGGACTAGCGGCCAAGAGACCCAGTACTTC	CASSSGRTSGQETQYF
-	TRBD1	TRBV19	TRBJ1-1	TGTGCCAGTAGTACACCGGGACAGGTCAACACTGAAGCTTTCTTT	CASSTPGQVNTEAFF
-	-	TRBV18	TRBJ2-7	TGTGCCAGCTCACTCGGGAGAATGGGCGAGCAGTACTTC	CASSLGRMGEQYF
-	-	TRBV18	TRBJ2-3	TGTGCCAGCTCACCTGGACTTTCTGATACGCAGTATTTT	CASSPGLSDTQYF
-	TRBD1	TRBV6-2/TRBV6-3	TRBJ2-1	TGTGCCAGCAGTGACCCAGGGGGAAGTGGCAATGAGCAGTTCTTC	CASSDPGGSGNEQFF
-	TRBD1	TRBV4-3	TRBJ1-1	TGCGCCAGCAGCCGGGACAGGATGAACACTGAAGCTTTCTTT	CASSRDRMNTEAFF
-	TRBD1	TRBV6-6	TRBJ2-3	TGTGCCAGCAGTTACAGGGACAGTCCCACAGATACGCAGTATTTT	CASSYRDSPTDTQYF
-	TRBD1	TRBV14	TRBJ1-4	TGTGCCAGCAGCCATACAGGGGGGTATGAAAAACTGTTTTTT	CASSHTGGYEKLFF